This T cell receptor beta chain emerged from a study of blood T cell repertoires in COVID-19 (TCRdb year 2020). Background on the whole study: Collaborator samples came from the United States, Italy and Spain and covered acute and convalescent phases of COVID-19. A de-identified subject ID, COVID-19 status, age in years and sex were almost always included in the sample metadata. The samples were drawn from two sources: the first 160 participants of the ongoing ImmuneRACE study, and fewer than 1,500 subjects contributed by 6 global collaborators. HLA class I and class II types, where available, came from metadata supplied by the sample provider rather than from assay-based typing. The material from the prospective study consisted of cDNA or gDNA derived from T cells, B-cell-depleted T cells, or PBMCs. The repertoires were made available in a free public database intended to serve as a resource for research on the immune response to SARS-CoV-2. The dataset comprised deeply sampled blood TCRbeta repertoires from subjects exposed to, actively infected with, or recovered from COVID-19. Study-wide conclusions, independent of this receptor: The quantity of clinical and demographic metadata differed by source and by participant and was supplied without curation.

Details on this clone: This clone's antigen is unknown. Per-base quality was not reported, and no clone a single base away is much larger than it.

The collaborating institutions used their own protocols to collect whole blood in K2EDTA tubes. Collaborator samples were shipped for TCRbeta analysis as frozen whole blood, isolated PBMCs, or DNA extracted from either sample type. TCRbeta CDR3 regions were amplified from genomic DNA using the immunoSEQ Assay, a bias-controlled multiplex PCR. From the authors' description of their analysis: Nucleated cell counts per sample were estimated from amplification of reference gene primers within the assay. To quantify the absolute abundance of each unique TCRbeta CDR3 rearrangement, sequence reads were collapsed and filtered. For each sample, productive Simpson clonality was calculated as the square root of Simpson's diversity index over productive rearrangements. TCRdb holds this immuneACCESS table with in-frame rearrangements only. Some clones are missing; in checked studies, unresolved V genes explain under half, and the rest has no known cause. The D gene and trimming were derived from the DNA, and the V and J assignments and clone size from that table. For this sample there are roughly 250,000 clones; about four fifths appear just once. Roughly 10% of the sample is in the top ten clones.

V loses 0 bases of germline sequence and J loses 5 bases, and the interval between the two ends is 10 bases. CDR1 and CDR2 (MNHEY, SVGAGI) derive from the germline V gene. The CDR3 runs 14 residues from the cysteine to the phenylalanine. The read is trimmed to its CDR3 DNA, 42 bases read in frame from base 1. The TCR originated in a woman of 80 years or more with acute or convalescent COVID-19. The rearrangement joined TRBV6-5 to TRBJ1-1, with the D gene uncertain. Source material: peripheral blood. The CDR3 loop reads CASSYSPRWTEAFF. The DNA sequence is given as TGTGCCAGCAGTTACTCGCCCCGGTGGACTGAAGCTTTCTTT.